This paragraph reports one T cell receptor (beta chain). Its matching antigen is unknown. Method: immunoSEQ multiplex PCR; TCRdb's copy keeps in-frame clones and lacks some. Counted here are approximately 8,800 clones, about 74% occurring once; the ten biggest clones make up approximately 32%. This sample was taken from a study of graft-versus-host responses after intestinal transplantation. Study as a whole: Transplant recipients had multivisceral, liver-intestinal, or isolated intestinal grafts. Study-wide results and caveats: Recipient marrow contained GvH clones, some of which appeared first in ileum or blood. Graft-donor T cell macrochimerism coincided with high graft-versus-host to host-versus-graft clonal ratios in allografts. Association was observed between peak circulating GvH clone levels and early post-transplant HvG declines.

Deletions cut 4 bases from V and 1 base from J, with 11 bases between. The CDR3 contains 14 residues. Germline values: CDR1 SGHRS, CDR2 YFSETQ. Intraepithelial and lamina propria lymphocytes were freed from processed graft tissue. The TCR originated in a human patient who received an intestinal transplant, so some T cells may come from the graft donor. The chain employs TRBV5-1 and TRBJ1-1; D unclear. Sequenced here: ileum tissue, sampled 494 days after intestinal transplant. DNA for the CDR3: TGCGCCAGCAGCATAGGTGAGTGGAACACTGAAGCTTTCTTT. It specifies CASSIGEWNTEAFF. Full variable domain (outside the CDR3, taken from reference TRBV5-1 and TRBJ1-1): KAGVTQTPRYLIKTRGQQVTLSCSPISGHRSVSWYQQTPGQGLQFLFEYFSETQRNKGNFPGRFSGRQFSNSRSEMNVSTLELGDSALYLCASSIGEWNTEAFFGQGTRLTVV.